This record looks at one TCR beta chain sequence and its context. This record belongs to a study of blood T cell repertoires in COVID-19. Study at large: Samples came from the United States, Italy and Spain, spanning acute and convalescent COVID-19. The analysed material was cDNA or gDNA that came from T cells, B-cell-depleted T cells, or PBMCs.

Authors' methods: Amplification of reference gene primers provided the estimated nucleated cell counts. The method was immunoSEQ multiplex PCR; TCRdb's version includes in-frame clones alone and lacks a portion of them. Clone size and V and J calls were adopted from that table, with D and trimming inferred from the DNA. The table lists about 98,000 clones, about 86% of them singletons, with about 4% in the top ten. With 5 bases removed from V and 4 bases from J, the gap between germline ends came to 15 bases. Germline-derived CDR1 and CDR2 are LNHDA and SQIVND (reference sequence). CDR3 length: 15 amino acids.

The sequence came from a man aged 55-75 years with acute or convalescent COVID-19. The chain has TRBV19 and TRBJ1-3, with D uncertain. The sequenced sample was peripheral blood. In nucleotides, the CDR3 is TGTGCCAGTAGTGTTTCCTCCGGGGAGGGAAACACCATATATTTT. Its protein product is CASSVSSGEGNTIYF. The whole variable domain, filled in from reference TRBV19 and TRBJ1-3, reads DGGITQSPKYLFRKEGQNVTLSCEQNLNHDAMYWYRQDPGQGLRLIYYSQIVNDFQKGDIAEGYSVSREKKESFPLTVTSAQKNPTAFYLCASSVSSGEGNTIYFGEGSWLTVV.